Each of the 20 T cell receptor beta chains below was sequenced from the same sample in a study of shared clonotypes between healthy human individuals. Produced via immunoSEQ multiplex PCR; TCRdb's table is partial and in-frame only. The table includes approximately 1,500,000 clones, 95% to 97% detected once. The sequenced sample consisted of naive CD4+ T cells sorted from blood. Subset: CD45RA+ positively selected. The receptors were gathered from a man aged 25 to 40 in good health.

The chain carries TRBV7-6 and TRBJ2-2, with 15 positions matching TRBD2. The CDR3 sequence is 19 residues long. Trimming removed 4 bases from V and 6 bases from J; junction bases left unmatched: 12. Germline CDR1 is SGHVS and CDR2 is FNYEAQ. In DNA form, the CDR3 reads TGTGCCAGCAGCTCCCCGATCCCGGGACTAGCGGGAGGATCCGGGGAGCTGTTTTTT. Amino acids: CASSSPIPGLAGGSGELFF.

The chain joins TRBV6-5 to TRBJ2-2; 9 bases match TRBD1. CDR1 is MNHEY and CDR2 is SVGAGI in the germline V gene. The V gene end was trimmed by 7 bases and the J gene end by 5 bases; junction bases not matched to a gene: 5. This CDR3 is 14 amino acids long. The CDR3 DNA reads TGTGCCAGCATTCGACAGGGGGGGACCGGGGAGCTGTTTTTT. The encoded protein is CASIRQGGTGELFF.

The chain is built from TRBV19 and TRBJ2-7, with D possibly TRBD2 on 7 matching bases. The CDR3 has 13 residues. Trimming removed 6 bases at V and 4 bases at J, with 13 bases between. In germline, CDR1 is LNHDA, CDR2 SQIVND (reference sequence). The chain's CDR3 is CASSHREGYEQYF. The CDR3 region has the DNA TGTGCCAGTAGCCACAGGGAGGGTTACGAGCAGTACTTC.

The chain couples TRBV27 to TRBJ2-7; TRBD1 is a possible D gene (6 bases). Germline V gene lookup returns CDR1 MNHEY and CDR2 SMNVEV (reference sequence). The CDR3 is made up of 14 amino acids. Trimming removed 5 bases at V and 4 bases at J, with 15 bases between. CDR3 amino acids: CASSPNQGRYEQYF. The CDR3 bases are TGTGCCAGCAGTCCAAACCAGGGGCGTTACGAGCAGTACTTC.

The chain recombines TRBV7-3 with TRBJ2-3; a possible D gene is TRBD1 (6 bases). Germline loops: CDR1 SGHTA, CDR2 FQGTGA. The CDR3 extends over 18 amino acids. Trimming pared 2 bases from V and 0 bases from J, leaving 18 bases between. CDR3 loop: CASSLQGIPGKSTDTQYF. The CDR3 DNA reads TGTGCCAGCAGCTTACAGGGGATCCCTGGAAAAAGCACAGATACGCAGTATTTT.

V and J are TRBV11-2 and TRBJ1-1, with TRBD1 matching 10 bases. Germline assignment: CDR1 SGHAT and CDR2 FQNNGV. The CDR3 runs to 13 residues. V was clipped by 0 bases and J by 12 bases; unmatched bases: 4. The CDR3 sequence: CASSLDGTGESFF. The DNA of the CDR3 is TGTGCCAGCAGCTTAGATGGGACAGGGGAGTCTTTCTTT. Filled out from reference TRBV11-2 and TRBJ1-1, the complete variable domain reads EAGVAQSPRYKIIEKRQSVAFWCNPISGHATLYWYQQILGQGPKLLIQFQNNGVVDDSQLPKDRFSAERLKGVDSTLKIQPAKLEDSAVYLCASSLDGTGESFFGQGTRLTVV.

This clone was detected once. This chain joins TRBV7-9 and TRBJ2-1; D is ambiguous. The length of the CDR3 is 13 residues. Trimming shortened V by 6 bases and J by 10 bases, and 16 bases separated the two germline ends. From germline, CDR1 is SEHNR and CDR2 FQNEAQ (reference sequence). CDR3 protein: CASSRIQQWEQFF. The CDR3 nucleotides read TGTGCCAGCAGTAGGATTCAGCAGTGGGAGCAGTTCTTC. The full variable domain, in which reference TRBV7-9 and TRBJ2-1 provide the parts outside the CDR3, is DTGVSQNPRHKITKRGQNVTFRCDPISEHNRLYWYRQTLGQGPEFLTYFQNEAQLEKSRLLSDRFSAERPKGSFSTLEIQRTEQGDSAMYLCASSRIQQWEQFFGPGTRLTVL.

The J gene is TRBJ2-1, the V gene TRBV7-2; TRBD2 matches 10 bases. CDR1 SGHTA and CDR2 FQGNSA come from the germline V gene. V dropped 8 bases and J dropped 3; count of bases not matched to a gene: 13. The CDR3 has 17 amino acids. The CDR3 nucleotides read TGTGCCAGCGGCCAACCGTTAGCGGGAGGCAACTACAATGAGCAGTTCTTC. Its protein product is CASGQPLAGGNYNEQFF. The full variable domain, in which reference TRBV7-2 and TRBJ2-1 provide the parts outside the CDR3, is GAGVSQSPSNKVTEKGKDVELRCDPISGHTALYWYRQSLGQGLEFLIYFQGNSAPDKSGLPSDRFSAERTGGSVSTLTIQRTQQEDSAVYLCASGQPLAGGNYNEQFFGPGTRLTVL.

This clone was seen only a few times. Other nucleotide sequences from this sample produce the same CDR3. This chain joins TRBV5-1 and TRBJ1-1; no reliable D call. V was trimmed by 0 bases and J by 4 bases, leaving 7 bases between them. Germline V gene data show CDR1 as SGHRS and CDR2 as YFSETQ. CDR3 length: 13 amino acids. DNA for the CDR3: TGCGCCAGCAGCTTGGAGTGGGGCACTGAAGCTTTCTTT. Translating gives CASSLEWGTEAFF.

CDR3 sequence: CASTGLAGGPNGELFF. Written as DNA, the CDR3 is TGTGCCAGCACGGGACTAGCGGGAGGGCCAAACGGGGAGCTGTTTTTT. The chain recombines TRBV27 with TRBJ2-2; 16 bases are a match to TRBD2. Unmatched junction bases numbered 6, after V lost 7 bases and J lost 7 bases. Germline V gene sequence: CDR1 MNHEY, CDR2 SMNVEV (reference sequence). The CDR3 totals 16 residues.

CDR3 nucleotides: TGCGCCAGCAGCTCAACCACAGGGTCCCGCTACGAGCAGTACTTC. Its translation: CASSSTTGSRYEQYF. The genes are TRBV5-1 and TRBJ2-7; D possibly corresponds to TRBD1 (6 bases). The ends were cut back, 3 bases at V and 3 bases at J, with 16 bases in the middle. Germline loops: CDR1 SGHRS, CDR2 YFSETQ. This CDR3 contains 15 residues.

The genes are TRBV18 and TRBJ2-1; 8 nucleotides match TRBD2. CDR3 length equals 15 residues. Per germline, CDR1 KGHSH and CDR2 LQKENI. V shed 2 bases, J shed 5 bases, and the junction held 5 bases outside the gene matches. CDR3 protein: CASSPSGSPNNEQFF. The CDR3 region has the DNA TGTGCCAGCTCACCAAGCGGGAGCCCCAACAATGAGCAGTTCTTC.

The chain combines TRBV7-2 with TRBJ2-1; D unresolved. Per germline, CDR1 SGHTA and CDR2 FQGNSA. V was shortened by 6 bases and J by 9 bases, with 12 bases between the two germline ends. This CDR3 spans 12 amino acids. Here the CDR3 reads CASRQPGPEQFF. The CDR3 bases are TGTGCCAGCAGGCAACCGGGTCCTGAGCAGTTCTTC.

The CDR3 region is CASSLILGAYNEQFF. The CDR3 DNA reads TGTGCCAGCAGCCTAATTCTTGGGGCATACAATGAGCAGTTCTTC. This chain connects TRBV25-1 to TRBJ2-1; D may be TRBD1 (5 bases). Trimming removed 6 bases from V and 4 bases from J, with 16 bases in between. Germline lookup yields CDR1 MGHDK and CDR2 SYGVNS. This CDR3 is 15 amino acids long. Together with reference TRBV25-1 and TRBJ2-1, the CDR3 gives the full variable domain: EADIYQTPRYLVIGTGKKITLECSQTMGHDKMYWYQQDPGMELHLIHYSYGVNSTEKGDLSSESTVSRIRTEHFPLTLESARPSHTSQYLCASSLILGAYNEQFFGPGTRLTVL.

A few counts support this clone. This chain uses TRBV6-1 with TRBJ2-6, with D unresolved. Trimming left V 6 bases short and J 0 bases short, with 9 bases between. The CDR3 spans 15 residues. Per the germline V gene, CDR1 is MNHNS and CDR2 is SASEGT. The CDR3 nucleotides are TGTGCCAGCAGACCCCAGAGCTCTGGGGCCAACGTCCTGACTTTC. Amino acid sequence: CASRPQSSGANVLTF.

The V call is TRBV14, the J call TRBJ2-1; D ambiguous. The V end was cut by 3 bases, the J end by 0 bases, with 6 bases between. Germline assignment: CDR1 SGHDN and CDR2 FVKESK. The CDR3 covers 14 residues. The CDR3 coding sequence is TGTGCCAGCAGCCACAGGAGCTCCTACAATGAGCAGTTCTTC. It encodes CASSHRSSYNEQFF.

The CDR3 coding sequence is TGTGCCAGCAGCTTCGGACGGACGATTAATGAAAAACTGTTTTTT. Its protein product is CASSFGRTINEKLFF. The rearrangement uses TRBV7-9 and TRBJ1-4; D ambiguous. Germline-derived CDR1 and CDR2 are SEHNR and FQNEAQ (reference sequence). V was pared by 3 bases and J by 4 bases, with 12 bases between. The CDR3 runs to 15 residues.

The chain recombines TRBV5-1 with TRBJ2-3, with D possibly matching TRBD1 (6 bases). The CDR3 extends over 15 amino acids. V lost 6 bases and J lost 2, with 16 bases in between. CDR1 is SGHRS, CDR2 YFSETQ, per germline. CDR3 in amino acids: CASTVQGHHTDTQYF. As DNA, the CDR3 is TGCGCCAGCACAGTCCAGGGGCACCACACAGATACGCAGTATTTT. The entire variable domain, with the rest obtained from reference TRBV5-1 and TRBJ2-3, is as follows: KAGVTQTPRYLIKTRGQQVTLSCSPISGHRSVSWYQQTPGQGLQFLFEYFSETQRNKGNFPGRFSGRQFSNSRSEMNVSTLELGDSALYLCASTVQGHHTDTQYFGPGTRLTVL.

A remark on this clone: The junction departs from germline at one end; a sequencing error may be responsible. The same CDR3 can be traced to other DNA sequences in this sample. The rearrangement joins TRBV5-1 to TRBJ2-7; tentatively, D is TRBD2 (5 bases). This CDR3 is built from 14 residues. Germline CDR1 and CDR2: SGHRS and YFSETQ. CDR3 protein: CASSLEVTHYEQYF. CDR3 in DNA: TGTGCCAGCAGCTTGGAGGTGACCCATTACGAGCAGTACTTC.

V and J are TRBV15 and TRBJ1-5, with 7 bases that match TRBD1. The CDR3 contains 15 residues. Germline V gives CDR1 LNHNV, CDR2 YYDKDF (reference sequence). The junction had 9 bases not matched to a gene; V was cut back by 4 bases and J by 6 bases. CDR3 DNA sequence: TGTGCCACCAGCAATCGCCAGGGGGTGGGTCAGCCCCAGCATTTT. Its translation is CATSNRQGVGQPQHF.